Sequencing of this T cell receptor (beta chain) was carried out in a study of CD8 T cells in Susac syndrome. Trimming cost V 5 bases and J 1 base, with 15 bases left between them. CDR3 size: 14 residues. Germline V CDR1 and CDR2: DFQATT, SNEGSKA (reference sequence). When the RNA was reverse transcribed, random hexamers were used with an input of roughly 0.45 to 1 ug. A single record per CDR3 protein comes from TCRdb applying MiXCR to the immunoSEQ multiplex PCR reads. The sample records about 120,000 distinct CDR3 sequences, around 92% being singletons. The V call is TRBV20-1, the J call TRBJ2-7, with D uncertain. Material: CD8+ T cells from PBMCs. This clonotype originated in a human donor in good health. CDR3 amino acids: CSAGQVAPSYEQYF. CDR3 bases: TGCAGTGCTGGGCAAGTGGCGCCATCCTACGAGCAGTACTTC.